The TCR beta chain described here comes from a study of blood T cell repertoires in COVID-19. Study context: COVID-19 samples, acute and convalescent, were from the United States, Italy and Spain.

The J segment lost 5 bases and the V segment lost 1 base, leaving 5 bases of the junction unmatched. In germline, CDR1 is SGHDT, CDR2 YYEEEE. This CDR3 has 15 residues. As handled by the study authors: Amplification of reference gene primers provided the estimated nucleated cell counts. The data were produced by immunoSEQ multiplex PCR, yet TCRdb's version contains in-frame clones alone and is incomplete. The V and J calls and clone size were taken over from that table, and D and trimming were inferred from the DNA. The sample yields about 200,000 clones, roughly 84% seen once. Sequenced sample: peripheral blood. The chain recombines TRBV5-6 with TRBJ2-2, with TRBD2 matching 7 bases. This TCR was recovered from a human donor in a cohort sampled during active COVID-19. In DNA, the CDR3 is TGTGCCAGCAGCTTGCGGGAGGCCTGGACCGGGGAGCTGTTTTTT. Amino acids: CASSLREAWTGELFF.